Below are 9 T cell receptor beta chains sequenced from a single sample in a study of blood T cells in healthy people across ages. PCR was performed a second time for about 6 to 12 cycles using a sample-barcoded 5' primer and a J-beta primer mix. MiXCR, applied by TCRdb to the 5' RACE reads, yields one record per CDR3 protein. The repertoire holds 650,000 to 800,000 distinct CDR3 sequences, approximately 44% seen once, with roughly 18% in the top ten. What was sequenced was blood. These receptors all stem from a man in his 60s in good health.

The chain recombines TRBV7-8 with TRBJ2-1, with TRBD2 identical over 10 bases. This CDR3 comprises 18 residues. Looked up from germline, CDR1 is SGHVS and CDR2 is FQNEAQ. The junction had 19 bases not matched to a gene; V was cut back by 7 bases and J by 7 bases. This CDR3 reads CASTLWLAGVKKGNEQFF. The CDR3, as DNA: TGTGCCAGCACCCTTTGGCTAGCGGGGGTAAAGAAGGGGAATGAGCAGTTCTTC.

This sequence joins TRBV11-3 and TRBJ2-1, with no clear D. The CDR3 totals 11 residues. V was trimmed by 1 base and J by 12 bases, leaving 7 bases between them. In germline, CDR1 is SGHNT, CDR2 YENEEA. The DNA for the CDR3 is TGTGCCAGCAGCTTAGGGGGTCGGCAGTTCTTC. This translates into CASSLGGRQFF.

This sequence joins TRBV3-1 and TRBJ2-2, with a possible D match to TRBD2 (6 bases). CDR1 and CDR2 (germline): LGHDT, YNNKEL (reference sequence). The V and J ends lost 1 base and 3 bases respectively, with 18 bases between them. The CDR3 extends over 18 amino acids. The CDR3 is CASSQVLARTTYTGELFF. The CDR3 DNA sequence: TGTGCCAGCAGCCAAGTCCTCGCCAGGACTACCTACACCGGGGAGCTGTTTTTT. The whole variable domain, filled in from reference TRBV3-1 and TRBJ2-2, reads DTAVSQTPKYLVTQMGNDKSIKCEQNLGHDTMYWYKQDSKKFLKIMFSYNNKELIINETVPNRFSPKSPDKAHLNLHINSLELGDSAVYFCASSQVLARTTYTGELFFGEGSRLTVL.

This clonotype was found once. The V call is TRBV12-3 or TRBV12-4, the J call TRBJ1-1; possibly TRBD1 for D (5 bases). The ends were cut back, 3 bases at V and 6 bases at J, with 11 bases in the middle. The CDR3 has 13 amino acids. CDR3 in amino acids: CASSFAGDPEAFF. Here the CDR3 DNA reads TGTGCCAGCAGTTTCGCGGGGGACCCTGAAGCTTTCTTT.

In its sample, this clonotype was seen a few times. The chain combines TRBV5-1 with TRBJ2-6; D is uncertain. The CDR3 runs to 17 residues. Germline CDR1 reads SGHRS; CDR2 reads YFSETQ. Trimming took 4 bases from V and 0 from J, leaving 14 bases between them. The CDR3 reads CASSPLGDPSGANVLTF. The CDR3, as DNA: TGCGCCAGCAGCCCGCTTGGTGATCCCTCTGGGGCCAACGTCCTGACTTTC.

The chain carries TRBV7-2 and TRBJ2-3, with 8 positions matching TRBD2. Per the germline V gene, CDR1 is SGHTA and CDR2 is FQGNSA. The CDR3 contains 18 residues. Unmatched junction bases numbered 16, after V lost 5 bases and J lost 3 bases. DNA of the CDR3: TGTGCCAGCAGCGGGCTAGCGGGCCTCGCCGGGGCAACAGATACGCAGTATTTT. This gives the protein CASSGLAGLAGATDTQYF.

This chain joins TRBV28 and TRBJ1-2, with D unclear. V lost 2 bases to trimming and J lost 8 bases, with 9 bases between them. Germline CDR1 MDHEN, CDR2 SYDVKM. This CDR3 has 12 residues. Here the CDR3 reads CASSLRWAGYTF. DNA for the CDR3: TGTGCCAGCAGTTTACGGTGGGCGGGCTACACCTTC.

This clonotype was found a few times. The chain recombines TRBV7-2 with TRBJ2-1, with 9 bases that match TRBD2. V gave up 1 base and J gave up 7 bases; unmatched junction bases: 2. Germline loops: CDR1 SGHTA, CDR2 FQGNSA. This CDR3 region has 14 residues. The CDR3 here is CASSLGGGANEQFF. CDR3 DNA sequence: TGTGCCAGCAGCTTAGGCGGGGGGGCAAATGAGCAGTTCTTC.

Only one count was recorded for this clonotype. The gene calls are TRBV7-9 and TRBJ2-4; 8 positions match TRBD1. The J call is doubtful: the DNA matches TRBJ2-7 better. The V gene's germline CDR1 is SEHNR and CDR2 FQNEAQ (reference sequence). There are 15 residues in the CDR3. CDR3 sequence (DNA): TGTGCCAGCAGCTTAGGACAGGGGCAGATCTACGAGCAGTACTTC. Translating gives CASSLGQGQIYEQYF.